This TCR beta chain derives from a study of blood T cell repertoires in COVID-19. About the research overall: Spain, Italy and the United States supplied samples that represented acute and convalescent COVID-19. T cells, B-cell-depleted T cells, or PBMCs provided the cDNA or gDNA that served as material.

In the authors' workflow: Amplifying reference gene primers gave estimates of nucleated cell counts. Using immunoSEQ multiplex PCR, the repertoire was profiled, and TCRdb retains in-frame clones only, with some absent. The V and J calls and the clone size are those of that table, but D and trimming were determined from the DNA. The data contain approximately 220,000 clones, 85% to 90% of them singletons. As concerns this clone: The same CDR3 arises from other DNA sequences in this sample as well.

Sequenced sample: peripheral blood. The sequence derives from a man aged 55 to 69 with acute or convalescent COVID-19.

In DNA, the CDR3 is TGCGCCAGCAGCATAGGACAGGGTGGAACTGAAGCTTTCTTT. It specifies CASSIGQGGTEAFF. This chain joins TRBV5-1 and TRBJ1-1; 8 nucleotides line up with TRBD1. CDR1 and CDR2 (germline): SGHRS, YFSETQ. CDR3 length: 14 amino acids. After removal of 4 bases from V and 5 bases from J, the junction contained 7 bases not matched to a gene.